The 20 T cell receptor beta chains reported below all come from one sample, sequenced in a study of T cells in Graves' hyperthyroidism and ophthalmopathy. Authors of the study amplified TCR beta CDR3 regions from RNA transcripts. The TCR CDR3 was amplified in a first-round RT-PCR using the HTBI primer set. TCRdb redid the calling of the multiplex PCR reads with MiXCR, one entry per CDR3 protein. The data hold approximately 260,000 distinct CDR3 sequences, with roughly 15% observed a single time. Sequencing input: blood. The receptors here all came from a woman aged 45-60 years with Graves' hyperthyroidism that later progressed to Graves' ophthalmopathy.

At least ten counts were recorded for this clonotype. The genes are TRBV28 and TRBJ2-7; 8 bases are shared with TRBD2. Trimming at V came to 1 base and at J to 3 bases, leaving 5 bases not matched to a gene. The CDR3 loop spans 15 amino acids. CDR1 is MDHEN and CDR2 is SYDVKM in the germline V gene. The CDR3 sequence: CASSLSGSGVYEQYF. The CDR3 nucleotides read TGTGCCAGCAGTTTATCGGGTAGCGGGGTCTACGAGCAGTACTTC.

At least ten counts were recorded for this clonotype. V and J are TRBV2 and TRBJ2-7; weak D call: TRBD2 (6 bases). CDR3 length equals 14 residues. Germline V CDR1 and CDR2: SNHLY, FYNNEI. The V gene lost 2 bases and the J gene lost 8 bases, with 16 bases spanning the gap. DNA for the CDR3: TGTGCCAGCAGTGAACCGACTTCGGGACTTAAGCAGTACTTC. It is translated as CASSEPTSGLKQYF.

This clonotype was observed many times. The chain is built from TRBV18 and TRBJ1-5, with a weak D call TRBD1 (6 bases). Germline V gives CDR1 KGHSH, CDR2 LQKENI. Trimming stripped 3 bases from V and 4 bases from J, with 13 bases between. This CDR3 spans 15 amino acids. CDR3 residues: CASSPPAGENQPQHF. CDR3 in DNA: TGTGCCAGCTCACCCCCGGCAGGGGAAAATCAGCCCCAGCATTTT.

The sample holds a few counts of this clonotype. An end of the junction differs from the germline gene, which may be a read error. The chain combines TRBV27 with TRBJ2-7; tentatively, D is TRBD2 (6 bases). There are 15 residues in the CDR3. Per the germline V gene, CDR1 is MNHEY and CDR2 is SMNVEV (reference sequence). CDR3 coding DNA: TGTGCCAGCAGTTTATCGGTAGGGAGGACGAACGAGCGGTACTTC. This translates into CASSLSVGRTNERYF.

This clonotype showed up many times. This chain connects TRBV12-3 or TRBV12-4 to TRBJ1-5; 7 nucleotides agree with TRBD1. Germline trimming cut 2 bases from V and 7 bases from J; bases unmatched to any gene: 5. The CDR3 is made up of 14 amino acids. CDR3 sequence reads: CASSLQGGGQPQHF. DNA for the CDR3: TGTGCCAGCAGTTTACAGGGGGGTGGGCAGCCCCAGCATTTT.

The rearrangement uses TRBV7-3 and TRBJ2-7, with D possibly TRBD2 on 6 matching bases. V was cut by 5 bases and J by 3 bases, with 14 bases left in between. Germline V gene data show CDR1 as SGHTA and CDR2 as FQGTGA. The CDR3 contains 14 residues. CDR3 loop: CASSPGTGRYEQYF. The DNA for the CDR3 is TGTGCCAGCAGCCCAGGGACTGGACGCTACGAGCAGTACTTC.

The chain employs TRBV7-3 and TRBJ1-1; D not certain. The germline V gene has CDR1 SGHTA and CDR2 FQGTGA. The CDR3 has 13 amino acids. Trimming stripped 5 bases from V and 1 base from J, with 8 bases between. This chain's CDR3 is CASSTIQNTEAFF. The CDR3, as DNA: TGTGCCAGCAGCACCATACAGAACACTGAAGCTTTCTTT. Supplemented by reference TRBV7-3 and TRBJ1-1, the full variable domain reads GAGVSQTPSNKVTEKGKYVELRCDPISGHTALYWYRQSLGQGPEFLIYFQGTGAADDSGLPNDRFFAVRPEGSVSTLKIQRTERGDSAVYLCASSTIQNTEAFFGQGTRLTVV.

This clonotype was counted only a few times. The chain uses TRBV25-1 and TRBJ1-1; D remains ambiguous. CDR1 and CDR2 from the germline V gene are MGHDK and SYGVNS. The V and J ends lost 2 bases and 4 bases respectively, with 8 bases between them. This CDR3 contains 13 residues. In nucleotides, the CDR3 is TGTGCCAGCAGTGAAGCTCTCGGCACTGAAGCTTTCTTT. Its translation is CASSEALGTEAFF.

This clonotype was seen more than once but under ten times. This chain joins TRBV19 and TRBJ1-6; no clear D. Trimming stripped 3 bases from V and 9 bases from J, with 6 bases between. Per germline, CDR1 LNHDA and CDR2 SQIVND (reference sequence). The CDR3 loop spans 12 amino acids. CDR3 sequence: CASSIGISPLHF. CDR3 bases: TGTGCCAGTAGTATCGGAATTTCACCCCTCCACTTT.

This clonotype was detected many times. The J gene is TRBJ2-7, the V gene TRBV3-1, with 9 nucleotides matching TRBD1. The J segment lost 2 bases and the V segment lost 4 bases, leaving 12 bases of the junction unmatched. This CDR3 region has 17 residues. Germline CDR1 is LGHDT and CDR2 is YNNKEL (reference sequence). The CDR3 nucleotides are TGTGCCAGCAGCCGTAAGCCCGGGGACAGGGCAACCTACGAGCAGTACTTC. Amino acid sequence: CASSRKPGDRATYEQYF.

In this sample, this clonotype turned up many times. The chain carries TRBV5-1 and TRBJ2-7; 13 nucleotides match TRBD2. Germline V lookup: CDR1 SGHRS, CDR2 YFSETQ. The CDR3 is made up of 16 amino acids. Trimming cost V 0 bases and J 5 bases; bases outside gene matches: 5. The CDR3 is CASSLALAGGPDEQYF. CDR3 nucleotides: TGCGCCAGCAGCTTGGCACTAGCGGGAGGGCCGGACGAGCAGTACTTC.

The chain combines TRBV6-1 with TRBJ2-3; perhaps TRBD2 as D (6 bases). V was pared by 10 bases and J by 1 base, with 33 bases between. The CDR3 consists of 20 residues. Per germline, CDR1 MNHNS and CDR2 SASEGT. CDR3: CATLLFGGGFQKGGTDTQYF. CDR3 nucleotide sequence: TGTGCCACCTTACTCTTCGGGGGAGGATTCCAAAAAGGAGGCACAGATACGCAGTATTTT.

The chain joins TRBV4-1 to TRBJ1-1; the D is unclear. The CDR3 is made up of 15 amino acids. The germline gives CDR1 MGHRA, CDR2 YSYEKL. V lost 1 base, J lost 4 bases, and 13 bases lay in between. In nucleotides, the CDR3 is TGCGCCAGCAGCCAAGTAAGGGCCCGAACCACTGAAGCTTTCTTT. Protein product: CASSQVRARTTEAFF.

This clonotype was counted at least ten times. The rearrangement links TRBV30 to TRBJ1-4, with D uncertain. The CDR3 extends over 13 amino acids. Germline lookup yields CDR1 GTSNPN and CDR2 SVGIG (reference sequence). V was pared by 4 bases and J by 7 bases, with 13 bases between. This CDR3 is CAWIDKISEKLFF. CDR3 nucleotides: TGTGCCTGGATTGACAAGATTAGTGAAAAACTGTTTTTT.

This clonotype was observed many times. This rearrangement joins TRBV18 to TRBJ1-1; D remains unclear. Germline V gene lookup returns CDR1 KGHSH and CDR2 LQKENI. This CDR3 comprises 14 residues. V dropped 2 bases and J dropped 5 bases, with 12 bases sitting between them. In nucleotides, the CDR3 is TGTGCCAGCTCACCAAGACTGATGGGAACTGAAGCTTTCTTT. This sequence encodes CASSPRLMGTEAFF.

Turning to this clonotype: Being one base from a much bigger clone, this may be a read error. This chain joins TRBV2 and TRBJ1-5, with 7 bases fitting TRBD1. V gave up 6 bases and J gave up 5 bases; unmatched junction bases: 7. The germline V gene encodes CDR1 SNHLY and CDR2 FYNNEI. The CDR3 consists of 14 residues. Here the CDR3 DNA reads TGTGCCAGCAGAGATGACAGGGTCGATCAGCCCCAGCATTTT. It specifies CASRDDRVDQPQHF.

This clonotype was detected ten times or more. The chain employs TRBV5-1 and TRBJ1-2; unclear D gene. The CDR3 has 15 residues. The V end lost 0 bases, the J end lost 3 bases, and 12 bases lay between the germline ends. Germline V CDR1 and CDR2: SGHRS, YFSETQ. The CDR3 DNA sequence: TGCGCCAGCAGCTTGGCCGGGCGGAAGGACTATGGCTACACCTTC. This sequence encodes CASSLAGRKDYGYTF.

This clonotype has a count of ten or more. The chain is built from TRBV3-1 and TRBJ1-4; TRBD1 matches at 9 bases. The germline V gene has CDR1 LGHDT and CDR2 YNNKEL (reference sequence). The CDR3 runs 14 residues. V lost 4 bases to trimming and J lost 7 bases; unmatched junction nucleotides: 4. The DNA of the CDR3 is TGTGCCAGCAGCCCGGACAGGGGAGGTGAAAAACTGTTTTTT. The encoded protein is CASSPDRGGEKLFF.

This clonotype was counted between two and nine times. This chain joins TRBV20-1 and TRBJ1-4, with D perhaps TRBD1 (6 bases). V lost 0 bases and J lost 6, with 8 bases in between. CDR1 is DFQATT, CDR2 SNEGSKA, per germline (reference sequence). The CDR3 is made up of 13 amino acids. Here the CDR3 DNA reads TGCAGTGCTAGAGAGGACAGCCATGAAAAACTGTTTTTT. Protein sequence: CSAREDSHEKLFF.

This clonotype has only a few counts. The rearrangement joins TRBV5-1 to TRBJ2-3, with 7 bases that match TRBD1. The CDR3 extends over 16 amino acids. Per the germline V gene, CDR1 is SGHRS and CDR2 is YFSETQ. Losses at the gene ends were 1 base for V and 0 bases for J; bases not matched to a gene: 5. CDR3 nucleotide sequence: TGCGCCAGCAGCTTGACAGGGGTTGTCAGCACAGATACGCAGTATTTT. Protein product: CASSLTGVVSTDTQYF.